Shown below are 2 T cell receptor beta chains from a single sample sequenced in a study of T cell repertoires in cytomegalovirus infection. Their antigen targets remain unknown. TCRdb analysed the reads with MiXCR anew, one entry per CDR3 protein. The sample contains about 55,000 distinct CDR3 sequences, roughly 20% of which appear only once. The sample consisted of CD8+ T cells from cultured PBMCs, taken from culture after CMV antigen stimulation. All receptors come from a human donor in good health (CMV status not recorded). Some clones in this sample may be carry-over from other donors' samples.

This clonotype was seen more than once but under ten times. V usage is TRBV7-9 and J usage is TRBJ2-1, with TRBD1 matching 7 bases. V lost 4 bases and J lost 4; bases outside the gene matches: 4. The CDR3 runs 14 residues. Germline V gene data show CDR1 as SEHNR and CDR2 as FQNEAQ (reference sequence). CDR3 DNA sequence: TGTGCCAGCAGCTCCCCGGGACAGTACAATGAGCAGTTCTTC. This translates into CASSSPGQYNEQFF.

This clonotype was seen a handful of times. The rearrangement links TRBV28 to TRBJ2-7, with 10 bases fitting TRBD2. V lost 3 bases and J lost 4; bases outside the gene matches: 12. The CDR3 is made up of 17 amino acids. CDR1 MDHEN and CDR2 SYDVKM come from the germline V gene. The CDR3 sequence is CASSFDPASGSRYEQYF. CDR3 coding DNA: TGTGCCAGCAGTTTCGACCCGGCTAGCGGGAGCAGGTACGAGCAGTACTTC.